This TCR beta chain was recorded in a study of shared clonotypes between healthy human individuals. Study conclusions and caveats: Rarefaction analysis demonstrated incomplete sorted-subset sequencing notwithstanding large depth. Generally, estimated richness proved larger in naive subsets than it did in memory subsets. Of the naive CD4 clonotypes, roughly 5% were shared across a few donors.

Germline V gives CDR1 LNHDA, CDR2 SQIVND (reference sequence). J gave up 1 base and V 5 bases, and 4 bases lay outside the gene matches. This CDR3 is 14 amino acids long. Regarding this clone: Antigen unknown.

The naive CD8 population came from CD45RO-negative cells selected for CCR7, without terminally differentiated effector memory CD45RA+ cells. Assay: immunoSEQ multiplex PCR; the TCRdb copy retains only in-frame clones and omits some. This table holds about 680,000 clones, approximately 90% found once. The chain carries TRBV19 and TRBJ2-5, with TRBD1 identical over 7 bases. Sequenced material: naive CD8+ T cells sorted from blood. This TCR derives from a man aged 25-45 years in good health. Here the CDR3 reads CASSLGTAQETQYF. The CDR3 bases are TGTGCCAGTAGTCTCGGGACAGCCCAAGAGACCCAGTACTTC.